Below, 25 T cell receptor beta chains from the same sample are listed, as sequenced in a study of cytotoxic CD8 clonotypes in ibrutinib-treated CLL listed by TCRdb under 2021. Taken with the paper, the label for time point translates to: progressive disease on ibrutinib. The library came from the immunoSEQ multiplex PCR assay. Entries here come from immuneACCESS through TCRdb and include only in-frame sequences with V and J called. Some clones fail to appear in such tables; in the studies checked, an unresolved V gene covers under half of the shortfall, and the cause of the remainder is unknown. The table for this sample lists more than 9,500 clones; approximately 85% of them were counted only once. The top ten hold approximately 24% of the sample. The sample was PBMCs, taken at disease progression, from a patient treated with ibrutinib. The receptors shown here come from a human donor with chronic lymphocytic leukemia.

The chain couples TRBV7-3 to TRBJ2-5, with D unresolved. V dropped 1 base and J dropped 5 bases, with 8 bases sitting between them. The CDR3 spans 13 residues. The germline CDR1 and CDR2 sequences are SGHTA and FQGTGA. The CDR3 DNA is TGTGCCAGCAGCTTAAGGGGTGAGGAGACCCAGTACTTC. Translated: CASSLRGEETQYF.

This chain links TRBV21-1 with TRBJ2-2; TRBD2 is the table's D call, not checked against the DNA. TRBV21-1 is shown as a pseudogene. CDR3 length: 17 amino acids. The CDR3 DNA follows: TGTGCCAGCAGCACCCTTGCGGGACTAGCGCGCGACGGGGAGCTGTTTTTT. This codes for CASSTLAGLARDGELFF.

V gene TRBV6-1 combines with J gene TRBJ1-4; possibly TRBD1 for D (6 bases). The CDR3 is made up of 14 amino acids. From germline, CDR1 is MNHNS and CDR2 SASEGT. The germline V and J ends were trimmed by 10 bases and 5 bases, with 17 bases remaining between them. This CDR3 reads CAIGRDTENEKLFF. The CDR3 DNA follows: TGTGCCATCGGCCGGGACACAGAAAATGAAAAACTGTTTTTT.

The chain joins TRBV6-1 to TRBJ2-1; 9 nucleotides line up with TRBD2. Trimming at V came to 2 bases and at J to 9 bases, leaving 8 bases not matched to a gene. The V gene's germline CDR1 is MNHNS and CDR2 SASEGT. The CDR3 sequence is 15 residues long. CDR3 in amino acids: CASSEFGGRASEQFF. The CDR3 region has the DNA TGTGCCAGCAGTGAATTTGGCGGGAGGGCCTCTGAGCAGTTCTTC.

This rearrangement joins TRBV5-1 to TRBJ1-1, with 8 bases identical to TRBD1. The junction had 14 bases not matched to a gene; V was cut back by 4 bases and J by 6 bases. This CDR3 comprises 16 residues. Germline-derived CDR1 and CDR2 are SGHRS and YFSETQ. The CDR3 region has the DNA TGCGCCAGCAGCCTAAGAATTAACAGGGGGAAGGCTGAAGCTTTCTTT. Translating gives CASSLRINRGKAEAFF.

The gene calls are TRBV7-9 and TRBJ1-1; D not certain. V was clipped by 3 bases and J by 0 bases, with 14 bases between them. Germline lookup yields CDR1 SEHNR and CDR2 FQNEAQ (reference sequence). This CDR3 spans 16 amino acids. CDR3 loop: CASSFQQLTLNTEAFF. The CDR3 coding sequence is TGTGCCAGCAGCTTTCAACAATTAACACTGAACACTGAAGCTTTCTTT.

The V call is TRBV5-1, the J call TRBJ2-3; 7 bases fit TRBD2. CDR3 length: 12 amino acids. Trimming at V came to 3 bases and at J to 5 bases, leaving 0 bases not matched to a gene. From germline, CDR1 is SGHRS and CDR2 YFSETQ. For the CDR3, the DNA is TGCGCCAGCAGCTGGGGGGGAGATACGCAGTATTTT. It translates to CASSWGGDTQYF.

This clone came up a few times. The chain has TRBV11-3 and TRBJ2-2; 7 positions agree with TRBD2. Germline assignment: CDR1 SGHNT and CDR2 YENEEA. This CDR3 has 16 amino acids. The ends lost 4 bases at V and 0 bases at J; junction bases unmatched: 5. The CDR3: CASSWASGANTGELFF. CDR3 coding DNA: TGTGCCAGCAGCTGGGCTAGCGGAGCGAACACCGGGGAGCTGTTTTTT.

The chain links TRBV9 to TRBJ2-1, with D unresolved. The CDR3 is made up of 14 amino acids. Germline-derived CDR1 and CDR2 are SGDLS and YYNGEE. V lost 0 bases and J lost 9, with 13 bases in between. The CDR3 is CASSVAQSVSEQFF. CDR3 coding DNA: TGTGCCAGCAGCGTAGCGCAGTCAGTGAGTGAGCAGTTCTTC.

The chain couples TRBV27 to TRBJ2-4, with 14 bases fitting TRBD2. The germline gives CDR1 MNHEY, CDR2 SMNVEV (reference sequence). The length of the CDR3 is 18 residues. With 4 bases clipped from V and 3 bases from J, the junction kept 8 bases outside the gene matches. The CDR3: CASSSGLAGGYGKNIQYF. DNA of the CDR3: TGTGCCAGCAGTTCTGGACTAGCGGGAGGCTATGGCAAAAACATTCAGTACTTC.

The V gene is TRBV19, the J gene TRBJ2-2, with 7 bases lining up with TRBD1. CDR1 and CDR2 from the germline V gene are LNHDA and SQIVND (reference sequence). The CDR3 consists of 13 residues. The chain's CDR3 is CGTSGQRSGELFF. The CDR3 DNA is TGTGGGACGTCGGGACAGCGTTCCGGGGAGCTGTTTTTT. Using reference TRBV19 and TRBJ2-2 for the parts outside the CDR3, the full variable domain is DGGITQSPKYLFRKEGQNVTLSCEQNLNHDAMYWYRQDPGQGLRLIYYSQIVNDFQKGDIAEGYSVSREKKESFPLTVTSAQKNPTAFYLCGTSGQRSGELFFGEGSRLTVL.

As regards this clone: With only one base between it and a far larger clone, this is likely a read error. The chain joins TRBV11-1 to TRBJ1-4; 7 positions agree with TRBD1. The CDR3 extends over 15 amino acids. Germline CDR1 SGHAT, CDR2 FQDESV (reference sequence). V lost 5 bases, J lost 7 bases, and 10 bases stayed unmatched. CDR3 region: CASSQVKGAVEKLFF. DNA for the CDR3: TGTGCCAGCAGCCAAGTAAAGGGGGCTGTTGAAAAACTGTTTTTT. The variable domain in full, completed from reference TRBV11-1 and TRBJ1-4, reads EAEVAQSPRYKITEKSQAVAFWCDPISGHATLYWYRQILGQGPELLVQFQDESVVDDSQLPKDRFSAERLKGVDSTLKIQPAELGDSAMYLCASSQVKGAVEKLFFGSGTQLSVL.

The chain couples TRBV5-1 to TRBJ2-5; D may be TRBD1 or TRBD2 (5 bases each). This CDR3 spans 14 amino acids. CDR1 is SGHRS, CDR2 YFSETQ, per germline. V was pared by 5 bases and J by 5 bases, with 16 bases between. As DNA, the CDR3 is TGCGCCAGCAGTGGGGGATCGACGGCCGAGACCCAGTACTTC. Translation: CASSGGSTAETQYF.

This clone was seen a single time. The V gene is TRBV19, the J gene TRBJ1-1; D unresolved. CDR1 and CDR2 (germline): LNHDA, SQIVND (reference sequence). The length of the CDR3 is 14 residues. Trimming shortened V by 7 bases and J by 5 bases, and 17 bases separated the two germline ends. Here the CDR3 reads CASTRSGTWTEAFF. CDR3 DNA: TGTGCCAGTACCCGCTCCGGCACGTGGACTGAAGCTTTCTTT.

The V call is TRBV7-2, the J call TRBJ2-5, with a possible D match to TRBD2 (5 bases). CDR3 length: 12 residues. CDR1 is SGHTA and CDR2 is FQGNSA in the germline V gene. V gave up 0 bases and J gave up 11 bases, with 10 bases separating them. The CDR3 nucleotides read TGTGCCAGCAGCTTAGCCTCCGGGATACAGTACTTC. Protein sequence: CASSLASGIQYF.

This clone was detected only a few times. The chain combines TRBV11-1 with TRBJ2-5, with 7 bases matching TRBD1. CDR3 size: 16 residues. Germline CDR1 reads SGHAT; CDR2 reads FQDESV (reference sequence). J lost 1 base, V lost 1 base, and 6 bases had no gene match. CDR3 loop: CASSLGSGQIQETQYF. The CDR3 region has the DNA TGTGCCAGCAGCTTAGGGTCGGGACAGATCCAAGAGACCCAGTACTTC.

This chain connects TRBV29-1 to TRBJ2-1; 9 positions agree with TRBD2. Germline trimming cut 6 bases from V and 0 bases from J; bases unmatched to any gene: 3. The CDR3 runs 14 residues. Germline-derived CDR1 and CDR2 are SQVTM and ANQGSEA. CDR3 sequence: CSVLAGSSYNEQFF. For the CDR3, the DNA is TGCAGCGTCCTAGCGGGGAGCTCCTACAATGAGCAGTTCTTC.

The CDR3 nucleotides read TGTGCCAGCAGTGAAGCGGGAAAACAAGAGACCCAGTACTTC. This codes for CASSEAGKQETQYF. The chain couples TRBV6-1 to TRBJ2-5, with D uncertain. The CDR3 loop spans 14 amino acids. The germline CDR1 and CDR2 sequences are MNHNS and SASEGT. V was trimmed by 0 bases and J by 2 bases, leaving 7 bases between them.

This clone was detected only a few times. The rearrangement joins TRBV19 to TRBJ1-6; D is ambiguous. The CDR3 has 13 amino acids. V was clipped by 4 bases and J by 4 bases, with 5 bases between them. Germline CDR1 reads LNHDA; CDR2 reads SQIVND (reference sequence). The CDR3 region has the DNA TGTGCCAGTAGTAATGGGTATAATTCACCCCTCCACTTT. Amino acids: CASSNGYNSPLHF.

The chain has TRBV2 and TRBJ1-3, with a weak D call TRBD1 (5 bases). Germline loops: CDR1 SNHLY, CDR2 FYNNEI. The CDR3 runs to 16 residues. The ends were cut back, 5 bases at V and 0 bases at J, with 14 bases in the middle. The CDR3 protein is CASSSGRDLSGNTIYF. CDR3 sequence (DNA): TGTGCCAGCAGTTCCGGACGGGACCTCTCTGGAAACACCATATATTTT. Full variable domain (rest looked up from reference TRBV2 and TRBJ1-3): EPEVTQTPSHQVTQMGQEVILRCVPISNHLYFYWYRQILGQKVEFLVSFYNNEISEKSEIFDDQFSVERPDGSNFTLKIRSTKLEDSAMYFCASSSGRDLSGNTIYFGEGSWLTVV.

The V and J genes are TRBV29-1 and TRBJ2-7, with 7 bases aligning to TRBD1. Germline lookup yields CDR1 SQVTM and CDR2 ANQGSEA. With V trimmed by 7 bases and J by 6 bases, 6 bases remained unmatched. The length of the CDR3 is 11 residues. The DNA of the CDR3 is TGCAGCGCCGAATGGGACAGCGAGCAGTACTTC. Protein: CSAEWDSEQYF.

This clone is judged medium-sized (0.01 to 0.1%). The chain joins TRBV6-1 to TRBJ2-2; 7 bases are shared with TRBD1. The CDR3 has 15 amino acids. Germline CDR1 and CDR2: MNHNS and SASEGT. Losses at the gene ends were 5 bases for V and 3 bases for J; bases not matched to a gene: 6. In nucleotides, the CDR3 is TGTGCCAGCAGTCGGGACAGCTTTTACACCGGGGAGCTGTTTTTT. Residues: CASSRDSFYTGELFF.

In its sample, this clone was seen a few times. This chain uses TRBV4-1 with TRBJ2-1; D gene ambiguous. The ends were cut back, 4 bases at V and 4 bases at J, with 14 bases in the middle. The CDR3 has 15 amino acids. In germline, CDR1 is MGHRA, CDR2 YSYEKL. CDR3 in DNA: TGCGCCAGCAGCCTAGACGAGAGCGAATACAATGAGCAGTTCTTC. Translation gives CASSLDESEYNEQFF.

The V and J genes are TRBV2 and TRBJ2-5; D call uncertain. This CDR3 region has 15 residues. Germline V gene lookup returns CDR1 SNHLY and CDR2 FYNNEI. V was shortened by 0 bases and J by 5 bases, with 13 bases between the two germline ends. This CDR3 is CASSEAQVLGETQYF. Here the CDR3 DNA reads TGTGCCAGCAGTGAAGCGCAGGTCCTGGGGGAGACCCAGTACTTC.

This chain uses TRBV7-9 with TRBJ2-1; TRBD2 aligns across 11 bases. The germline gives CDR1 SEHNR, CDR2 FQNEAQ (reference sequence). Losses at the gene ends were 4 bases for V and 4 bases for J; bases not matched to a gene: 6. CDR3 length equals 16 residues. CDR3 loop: CASSSTSGVNYNEQFF. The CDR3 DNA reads TGTGCCAGCAGCTCGACTAGCGGGGTTAATTACAATGAGCAGTTCTTC.